These 32 T cell receptor beta chains share one sample of origin, sequenced in a study of healthy donors' naive CD4 and CD8 T cells. Each TCR library used approximately 500 ng of total RNA and a linear amplification protocol. TCRdb reprocessed the reads with MiXCR, giving one entry per CDR3 protein. Among roughly 200,000 distinct CDR3 sequences listed, around 74% were seen once. The material sequenced was naive CD4+ and CD8+ T cells sorted from blood, pooled from several donors. The receptors here all came from a pool of human donors in good health; the sample pools cells from several healthy donors.

The chain combines TRBV29-1 with TRBJ2-3; D may be TRBD1 or TRBD2 (5 bases each). Trimming removed 8 bases at V and 2 bases at J, with 14 bases between. This CDR3 comprises 13 residues. CDR1 is SQVTM and CDR2 is ANQGSEA in the germline V gene. In DNA, the CDR3 is TGCAGCATTGGGGGAAAATTCACAGATACGCAGTATTTT. Protein product: CSIGGKFTDTQYF.

The rearrangement links TRBV29-1 to TRBJ2-7; D might be TRBD1 (5 bases). The CDR3 runs 13 residues. CDR1 and CDR2 from the germline V gene are SQVTM and ANQGSEA. V lost 3 bases, J lost 2 bases, and 11 bases lay in between. This CDR3 is CSVEGRVPYEQYF. The DNA for the CDR3 is TGCAGCGTTGAGGGCAGGGTCCCCTACGAGCAGTACTTC.

This sequence joins TRBV6-6 and TRBJ1-1, with D unclear. Germline V CDR1 and CDR2: MNHNY, SVGAGI (reference sequence). The CDR3 covers 13 residues. The ends were cut back, 5 bases at V and 3 bases at J, with 10 bases in the middle. CDR3 loop: CASSQSLHTEAFF. The CDR3 coding sequence is TGTGCCAGCAGTCAGTCCTTGCACACTGAAGCTTTCTTT.

The rearrangement links TRBV28 to TRBJ2-3; 7 positions match TRBD2. Unmatched junction bases numbered 2, after V lost 8 bases and J lost 3 bases. The germline CDR1 and CDR2 sequences are MDHEN and SYDVKM. This CDR3 comprises 12 residues. CDR3 nucleotide sequence: TGTGCCAGCCGGGGAGGGACAGATACGCAGTATTTT. The encoded protein is CASRGGTDTQYF.

V usage is TRBV2 and J usage is TRBJ1-3, with D unresolved. The CDR3 consists of 14 residues. Trimming removed 0 bases from V and 8 bases from J, with 11 bases in between. The germline CDR1 and CDR2 sequences are SNHLY and FYNNEI. The CDR3 reads CASSEALSSDTIYF. The CDR3, as DNA: TGTGCCAGCAGTGAAGCGCTATCTTCGGACACCATATATTTT.

This rearrangement joins TRBV12-3 or TRBV12-4 to TRBJ2-1; 7 bases line up with TRBD2. The junction had 18 bases not matched to a gene; V was cut back by 6 bases and J by 4 bases. This CDR3 has 18 amino acids. CDR3 loop: CASRDPRGTGGFYNEQFF. The DNA of the CDR3 is TGTGCCAGCAGAGACCCGCGGGGAACGGGAGGATTTTACAATGAGCAGTTCTTC.

The chain links TRBV29-1 to TRBJ2-1, with 15 bases lining up with TRBD2. Trimming at V came to 4 bases and at J to 5 bases, leaving 6 bases not matched to a gene. The CDR3 loop spans 16 amino acids. Germline assignment: CDR1 SQVTM and CDR2 ANQGSEA. For the CDR3, the DNA is TGCAGCGTTGCCGGGACTAGCGGGAGGCTTAACAATGAGCAGTTCTTC. Protein: CSVAGTSGRLNNEQFF.

The chain employs TRBV19 and TRBJ1-1, with D maybe TRBD1 (6 bases). Trimming removed 6 bases at V and 0 bases at J, with 17 bases between. Germline-derived CDR1 and CDR2 are LNHDA and SQIVND (reference sequence). The length of the CDR3 is 16 residues. This CDR3 is CASRPNRATMNTEAFF. CDR3 DNA: TGTGCCAGTAGACCGAACAGGGCCACAATGAACACTGAAGCTTTCTTT.

The rearrangement uses TRBV29-1 and TRBJ2-3; D may be TRBD2 (5 bases). Trimming stripped 7 bases from V and 3 bases from J, with 14 bases between. The CDR3 is 13 amino acids. Germline V lookup: CDR1 SQVTM, CDR2 ANQGSEA. The CDR3 DNA follows: TGCAGCGGAAGGAGCCGAGGGACAGATACGCAGTATTTT. This translates into CSGRSRGTDTQYF.

The V and J genes are TRBV4-1 and TRBJ1-3; no firm D call. Trimming removed 3 bases at V and 0 bases at J, with 15 bases between. This CDR3 is 17 amino acids long. Germline V lookup: CDR1 MGHRA, CDR2 YSYEKL. This chain's CDR3 is CASSQRTESSSGNTIYF. CDR3 nucleotide sequence: TGCGCCAGCAGCCAGCGGACCGAATCTAGCTCTGGAAACACCATATATTTT.

The chain has TRBV30 and TRBJ1-5; 8 nucleotides line up with TRBD1. The germline V gene has CDR1 GTSNPN and CDR2 SVGIG (reference sequence). There are 15 residues in the CDR3. V gave up 1 base and J gave up 6 bases; unmatched junction bases: 8. CDR3 protein: CAWSAGQGYGQPQHF. CDR3 DNA sequence: TGTGCCTGGAGTGCCGGACAGGGATACGGTCAGCCCCAGCATTTT.

This clonotype showed up just a few times. The chain uses TRBV5-5 and TRBJ2-5; maybe TRBD2 (6 bases). V was clipped by 4 bases and J by 2 bases, with 15 bases between them. Germline V gives CDR1 SGHKS, CDR2 YYEKEE (reference sequence). The CDR3 totals 15 residues. Written as DNA, the CDR3 is TGTGCCAGCAGCCGGCGGAGGGTTGGACAAGAGACCCAGTACTTC. It encodes CASSRRRVGQETQYF.

The genes are TRBV20-1 and TRBJ2-1; TRBD1 matches at 8 bases. CDR3 length: 14 residues. The V and J ends lost 6 bases and 1 base, in that order; junction bases with no gene match: 5. Germline V gives CDR1 DFQATT, CDR2 SNEGSKA (reference sequence). The CDR3: CSALQGASYNEQFF. In DNA form, the CDR3 reads TGCAGTGCCTTGCAGGGGGCATCCTACAATGAGCAGTTCTTC.

The rearrangement joins TRBV29-1 to TRBJ2-7; D ambiguous. Trimming cost V 4 bases and J 3 bases, with 10 bases left between them. CDR1 SQVTM and CDR2 ANQGSEA come from the germline V gene. CDR3 length: 12 residues. CDR3 protein: CSVGPSFYEQYF. The DNA for the CDR3 is TGCAGCGTTGGTCCCTCTTTCTACGAGCAGTACTTC.

This chain uses TRBV29-1 with TRBJ1-1, with a tentative D call TRBD1 (5 bases). Germline V gives CDR1 SQVTM, CDR2 ANQGSEA. CDR3 length: 13 residues. V was shortened by 5 bases and J by 1 base, with 11 bases between the two germline ends. The CDR3 DNA reads as TGCAGCGTTAAAAGGACATCGAACACTGAAGCTTTCTTT. As protein: CSVKRTSNTEAFF.

The V and J genes are TRBV29-1 and TRBJ1-2, with TRBD1 matching over 9 bases. The CDR3 length is 14 residues. The germline gives CDR1 SQVTM, CDR2 ANQGSEA. After removal of 6 bases from V and 0 bases from J, the junction contained 5 bases not matched to a gene. The CDR3 sequence is CSVVGQGPNYGYTF. In DNA, the CDR3 is TGCAGCGTCGTCGGACAGGGGCCTAACTATGGCTACACCTTC.

In its sample, this clonotype was seen a few times. J is TRBJ1-4 and V is TRBV19; D is unresolved. V lost 5 bases and J lost 8, with 15 bases in between. The CDR3 extends over 14 amino acids. CDR1 is LNHDA and CDR2 is SQIVND in the germline V gene (reference sequence). The CDR3 here is CASSVRGRSEKLFF. The CDR3 bases are TGTGCCAGTAGTGTCAGAGGTCGTAGCGAAAAACTGTTTTTT.

CDR3: CSVGGTGGKLFF. CDR3 DNA sequence: TGCAGCGTTGGTGGGACCGGCGGAAAACTGTTTTTT. The chain recombines TRBV29-1 with TRBJ1-4, with D perhaps TRBD1 (5 bases). Looked up from germline, CDR1 is SQVTM and CDR2 is ANQGSEA. The CDR3 sequence is 12 residues long. Trimming took 4 bases from V and 10 from J, leaving 13 bases between them.

CDR3 residues: CASSTRGPEAFF. The DNA for the CDR3 is TGTGCCAGCAGCACCCGAGGGCCCGAAGCTTTCTTT. This rearrangement joins TRBV6-6 to TRBJ1-1; no firm D call. The ends were cut back, 6 bases at V and 8 bases at J, with 13 bases in the middle. This CDR3 has 12 residues. CDR1 and CDR2 from the germline V gene are MNHNY and SVGAGI (reference sequence).

This chain links TRBV6-5 with TRBJ1-5; unclear D gene. The CDR3 spans 14 residues. With 1 base removed from V and 6 bases from J, the gap between germline ends came to 10 bases. Germline values: CDR1 MNHEY, CDR2 SVGAGI. This chain's CDR3 is CASSYYGGGQPQHF. In DNA form, the CDR3 reads TGTGCCAGCAGTTACTATGGAGGCGGTCAGCCCCAGCATTTT.

V usage is TRBV29-1 and J usage is TRBJ1-1; 8 positions match TRBD1. Germline CDR1 is SQVTM and CDR2 is ANQGSEA. The V segment lost 7 bases and the J segment 3 bases; nucleotides outside the gene matches: 7. There are 13 residues in the CDR3. The CDR3 protein is CSGNRDRYTEAFF. The CDR3, as DNA: TGCAGCGGGAACCGGGACAGGTACACTGAAGCTTTCTTT.

The J gene is TRBJ2-1, the V gene TRBV6-5; TRBD1 agrees at 9 bases. V shed 6 bases, J shed 8 bases, and the junction held 8 bases outside the gene matches. CDR1 is MNHEY, CDR2 SVGAGI, per germline. The CDR3 is made up of 14 amino acids. The CDR3 DNA sequence: TGTGCCAGCAGGGGACAGGGTCGAGGGCATGAGCAGTTCTTC. Protein product: CASRGQGRGHEQFF.

This chain uses TRBV30 with TRBJ1-6; D possibly corresponds to TRBD1 (6 bases). Deletions cut 2 bases from V and 7 bases from J, with 18 bases between. This CDR3 comprises 16 residues. Germline CDR1 GTSNPN, CDR2 SVGIG (reference sequence). DNA of the CDR3: TGTGCCTGGAGTCCCGTTACAGGGTACCGGAATTCACCCCTCCACTTT. It specifies CAWSPVTGYRNSPLHF.

CDR3 nucleotide sequence: TGCAGCGTTGCGGAGCGAAGGGGCTACGAGCAGTACTTC. Protein sequence: CSVAERRGYEQYF. The chain uses TRBV29-1 and TRBJ2-7; TRBD1 might be the D (5 bases). The CDR3 spans 13 residues. CDR1 and CDR2 from the germline V gene are SQVTM and ANQGSEA. V was trimmed by 4 bases and J by 3 bases, leaving 13 bases between them.

The V gene is TRBV29-1, the J gene TRBJ1-1; D unclear. The V gene's germline CDR1 is SQVTM and CDR2 ANQGSEA. Trimming took off 7 bases at V and 8 bases at J, with 11 bases between the two ends. This CDR3 comprises 10 residues. Here the CDR3 DNA reads TGCAGCGCCCTAGCCCCCGAAGCTTTCTTT. Translating gives CSALAPEAFF.

The genes are TRBV6-6 and TRBJ2-7; D gene ambiguous. The CDR3 sequence is 14 residues long. The V gene's germline CDR1 is MNHNY and CDR2 SVGAGI (reference sequence). V lost 0 bases and J 3 bases, leaving 9 bases between the germline ends. The DNA of the CDR3 is TGTGCCAGCAGTTACTCATCAGGTTTCTACGAGCAGTACTTC. It encodes CASSYSSGFYEQYF.

The chain uses TRBV6-6 and TRBJ1-5, with 8 bases fitting TRBD1. CDR3 length: 13 residues. Losses at the gene ends were 7 bases for V and 6 bases for J; bases not matched to a gene: 5. Germline assignment: CDR1 MNHNY and CDR2 SVGAGI (reference sequence). Here the CDR3 reads CASTPDRGQPQHF. The DNA for the CDR3 is TGTGCCAGCACTCCAGACAGGGGTCAGCCCCAGCATTTT.

A few counts support this clonotype. The rearrangement joins TRBV29-1 to TRBJ2-7; the D gene is possibly TRBD1 (5 bases). V lost 4 bases, J lost 6 bases, and 16 bases lay in between. Germline V CDR1 and CDR2: SQVTM, ANQGSEA. This CDR3 comprises 13 residues. As DNA, the CDR3 is TGCAGCGTTGTTCAACAGGTCCTCGGCGAGCAGTACTTC. It yields the protein CSVVQQVLGEQYF.

The chain has TRBV6-5 and TRBJ2-3; unclear D gene. Trimming shortened V by 5 bases and J by 1 base, and 10 bases separated the two germline ends. From germline, CDR1 is MNHEY and CDR2 SVGAGI. The CDR3 is made up of 14 amino acids. The CDR3 is CASSPTLGTDTQYF. The DNA for the CDR3 is TGTGCCAGCAGTCCGACCTTGGGCACAGATACGCAGTATTTT.

The CDR3 sequence is CSVDQTGTDTEAFF. CDR3 nucleotides: TGCAGCGTGGACCAGACAGGGACGGACACTGAAGCTTTCTTT. This rearrangement joins TRBV29-1 to TRBJ1-1; 7 bases agree with TRBD1. Losses at the gene ends were 6 bases for V and 3 bases for J; bases not matched to a gene: 10. Germline V lookup: CDR1 SQVTM, CDR2 ANQGSEA. The CDR3 is 14 residues long. The full variable domain, rest sourced from reference TRBV29-1 and TRBJ1-1, is SAVISQKPSRDICQRGTSLTIQCQVDSQVTMMFWYRQQPGQSLTLIATANQGSEATYESGFVIDKFPISRPNLTFSTLTVSNMSPEDSSIYLCSVDQTGTDTEAFFGQGTRLTVV.

J is TRBJ2-1 and V is TRBV14; 11 positions match TRBD2. The CDR3 spans 19 residues. V dropped 2 bases and J dropped 4; count of bases not matched to a gene: 13. Germline-derived CDR1 and CDR2 are SGHDN and FVKESK. The chain's CDR3 is CASSQTPATSGKAYNEQFF. CDR3 in DNA: TGTGCCAGCAGCCAAACCCCAGCGACTAGCGGGAAAGCTTACAATGAGCAGTTCTTC.

The rearrangement uses TRBV29-1 and TRBJ2-7; 8 bases fit TRBD1. There are 11 residues in the CDR3. V lost 3 bases, J lost 9 bases, and 4 bases stayed unmatched. The germline CDR1 and CDR2 sequences are SQVTM and ANQGSEA. CDR3 residues: CSVDGQGVQYF. The CDR3 nucleotides read TGCAGCGTTGATGGACAGGGTGTGCAGTACTTC.